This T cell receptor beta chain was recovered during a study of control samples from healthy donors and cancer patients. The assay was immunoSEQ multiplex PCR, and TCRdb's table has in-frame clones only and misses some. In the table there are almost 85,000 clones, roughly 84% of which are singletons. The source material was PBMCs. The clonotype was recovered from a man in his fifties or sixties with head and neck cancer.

CDR3 amino acids: CASSLGQAQETQYF. The CDR3, as DNA: TGTGCCAGCAGCCTCGGACAGGCCCAAGAGACCCAGTACTTC. The chain couples TRBV7-9 to TRBJ2-5; TRBD1 agrees at 7 bases. The junction had 4 bases not matched to a gene; V was cut back by 5 bases and J by 1 base. The CDR3 length is 14 residues. Germline V gives CDR1 SEHNR, CDR2 FQNEAQ (reference sequence).